These 17 T cell receptor beta chains were sequenced from one sample in a study of T cell clonotyping in hematopoietic cell transplantation. Profiling relied on immunoSEQ multiplex PCR, and the TCRdb table lists in-frame clones only, not all of them. The table lists some 7,400 clones, roughly 89% of them singletons. The starting material was PBMCs, obtained 100 days after allogeneic stem cell transplant. The source is a male patient in his fifties who had an allogeneic stem cell transplant from a related donor, so the T cells may come from the graft donor. Some clones in this sample may be carry-over from other donors' samples.

This chain links TRBV25-1 with TRBJ2-7; D could derive from TRBD1 or TRBD2 (5 bases each). Germline-derived CDR1 and CDR2 are MGHDK and SYGVNS. The CDR3 covers 14 residues. V lost 4 bases to trimming and J lost 7 bases, with 17 bases between them. The CDR3 region has the DNA TGTGCCAGCAGTGTAACGGGACGGCCCGGAGAGCAGTACTTC. This sequence encodes CASSVTGRPGEQYF.

The chain recombines TRBV10-1 with TRBJ2-2, with D possibly being TRBD2 (6 bases). The CDR3 consists of 13 residues. Germline CDR1 and CDR2: WNHNN and SYGVQD (reference sequence). Trimming left V 5 bases short and J 4 bases short, with 8 bases between. DNA of the CDR3: TGCGCCAGCAGTCCCGGGGGCACCGGGGAGCTGTTTTTT. Amino acid sequence: CASSPGGTGELFF.

The genes are TRBV30 and TRBJ1-5; TRBD1 agrees at 8 bases. With V trimmed by 3 bases and J by 6 bases, 4 bases remained unmatched. This CDR3 contains 13 residues. Germline V gives CDR1 GTSNPN, CDR2 SVGIG (reference sequence). DNA for the CDR3: TGTGCCTGGAGACAACAGGGGGGTCAGCCCCAGCATTTT. It specifies CAWRQQGGQPQHF.

The CDR3 region is CAWSVDSRGEQYF. As DNA, the CDR3 is TGTGCCTGGAGTGTGGACAGCCGGGGCGAGCAGTACTTC. V is TRBV30 and J is TRBJ2-5, with D possibly TRBD1 on 6 matching bases. The J call may be in error: the DNA end matches TRBJ2-7 better. Germline CDR1 is GTSNPN and CDR2 is SVGIG (reference sequence). This CDR3 has 13 residues.

The chain employs TRBV7-2 and TRBJ1-3; the D is unclear. The CDR3 runs to 12 residues. Per germline, CDR1 SGHTA and CDR2 FQGNSA. Trimming took 1 base from V and 3 from J, leaving 1 base between them. CDR3 nucleotide sequence: TGTGCCAGCAGCTTAGTTGGAAACACCATATATTTT. Translating it yields CASSLVGNTIYF.

This chain links TRBV28 with TRBJ1-2; D not resolved. CDR1 and CDR2 (germline): MDHEN, SYDVKM. The CDR3 is 14 residues long. Between the trimmed V and J ends, which lost 6 bases and 3 bases, there was a span of 14 bases. In DNA, the CDR3 is TGTGCCAGCAGCGGCAGGAATCATCACTATGGCTACACCTTC. Protein sequence: CASSGRNHHYGYTF.

The chain links TRBV29-1 to TRBJ2-7; weak D call: TRBD1 (5 bases). The germline V gene has CDR1 SQVTM and CDR2 ANQGSEA. This CDR3 contains 12 residues. V lost 4 bases and J lost 3, with 10 bases in between. This CDR3 reads CSVGWGRYEQYF. CDR3 in DNA: TGCAGCGTTGGATGGGGCCGCTACGAGCAGTACTTC.

This rearrangement joins TRBV7-2 to TRBJ1-5; 11 bases align to TRBD1. This CDR3 region has 16 residues. Germline V gene lookup returns CDR1 SGHTA and CDR2 FQGNSA. V was clipped by 5 bases and J by 6 bases; unmatched bases: 9. The CDR3 loop is CASSIGTGGLGQPQHF. The CDR3 bases are TGTGCCAGCAGCATCGGGACAGGGGGATTAGGTCAGCCCCAGCATTTT.

This rearrangement joins TRBV30 to TRBJ1-2; D is unclear. Trimming shortened V by 2 bases and J by 8 bases, and 12 bases separated the two germline ends. In germline, CDR1 is GTSNPN, CDR2 SVGIG (reference sequence). The CDR3 is 12 residues long. The CDR3 loop reads CAWSRQSGGYTF. In nucleotides, the CDR3 is TGTGCCTGGAGTAGGCAGTCAGGAGGCTACACCTTC.

The chain has TRBV29-1 and TRBJ1-5; no definite D call. V lost 7 bases and J 3 bases, leaving 13 bases between the germline ends. CDR1 and CDR2 from the germline V gene are SQVTM and ANQGSEA. The CDR3 consists of 13 residues. The CDR3 DNA reads TGCAGCGCTGTCGGTCAGGCCAATCAGCCCCAGCATTTT. It translates to CSAVGQANQPQHF.

This clone was observed once. CDR3 in DNA: TGCGCCAGCAGCCTAACTAGCGGGAGGGCTCGGGAGCAGTACTTC. Encoded protein: CASSLTSGRAREQYF. This chain joins TRBV4-3 and TRBJ2-7, with 13 bases matching TRBD2. V lost 4 bases to trimming and J lost 7 bases; unmatched junction nucleotides: 7. This CDR3 has 15 amino acids. Germline CDR1 LGHNA, CDR2 YSLEER.

The sample holds a few counts of this clone. V is TRBV2 and J is TRBJ1-2, with no clear D. Trimming left V 4 bases short and J 0 bases short, with 12 bases between. Per germline, CDR1 SNHLY and CDR2 FYNNEI. This CDR3 spans 15 amino acids. The CDR3 coding sequence is TGTGCCAGCAGTGGTCTTGCTGGGGCTAACTATGGCTACACCTTC. As protein: CASSGLAGANYGYTF.

The V call is TRBV30, the J call TRBJ1-4; 11 bases match TRBD1. J lost 8 bases, V lost 5 bases, and 7 bases had no gene match. From germline, CDR1 is GTSNPN and CDR2 SVGIG (reference sequence). CDR3 length: 14 amino acids. Here the CDR3 reads CAWAGDRGREKLFF. The DNA for the CDR3 is TGTGCCTGGGCTGGGGACAGGGGGAGGGAAAAACTGTTTTTT.

The rearrangement links TRBV11-2 to TRBJ2-7; the match to TRBD1 covers 7 bases. The J segment lost 3 bases and the V segment lost 5 bases, leaving 16 bases of the junction unmatched. This CDR3 is built from 17 residues. CDR1 is SGHAT and CDR2 is FQNNGV in the germline V gene. CDR3 nucleotide sequence: TGTGCCAGCAGCCGAATCAACACAGGGGTTATAGTCTACGAGCAGTACTTC. Protein sequence: CASSRINTGVIVYEQYF.

The V call is TRBV29-1, the J call TRBJ2-7, with 8 bases aligning to TRBD1. From germline, CDR1 is SQVTM and CDR2 ANQGSEA. Germline trimming cut 7 bases from V and 0 bases from J; bases unmatched to any gene: 8. The length of the CDR3 is 14 residues. The CDR3 loop reads CSATRGLGSYEQYF. The CDR3 DNA reads TGCAGCGCTACCAGGGGGCTAGGCTCCTACGAGCAGTACTTC.

The chain recombines TRBV2 with TRBJ2-5; possible D gene TRBD1, 5 bases. The CDR3 has 15 amino acids. Deletions cut 4 bases from V and 3 bases from J, with 15 bases between. CDR1 SNHLY and CDR2 FYNNEI come from the germline V gene. CDR3 protein: CASSAPTGAEETQYF. Written as DNA, the CDR3 is TGTGCCAGCAGTGCCCCCACAGGCGCGGAAGAGACCCAGTACTTC.

This rearrangement joins TRBV11-3 to TRBJ1-1, with D maybe TRBD1 (5 bases). The CDR3 runs 16 residues. Germline V gene sequence: CDR1 SGHNT, CDR2 YENEEA. The V and J ends lost 1 base and 1 base respectively, with 13 bases between them. Written as DNA, the CDR3 is TGTGCCAGCAGCTTAGTTTCGGGGCCCCCGAACACTGAAGCTTTCTTT. It codes for CASSLVSGPPNTEAFF.